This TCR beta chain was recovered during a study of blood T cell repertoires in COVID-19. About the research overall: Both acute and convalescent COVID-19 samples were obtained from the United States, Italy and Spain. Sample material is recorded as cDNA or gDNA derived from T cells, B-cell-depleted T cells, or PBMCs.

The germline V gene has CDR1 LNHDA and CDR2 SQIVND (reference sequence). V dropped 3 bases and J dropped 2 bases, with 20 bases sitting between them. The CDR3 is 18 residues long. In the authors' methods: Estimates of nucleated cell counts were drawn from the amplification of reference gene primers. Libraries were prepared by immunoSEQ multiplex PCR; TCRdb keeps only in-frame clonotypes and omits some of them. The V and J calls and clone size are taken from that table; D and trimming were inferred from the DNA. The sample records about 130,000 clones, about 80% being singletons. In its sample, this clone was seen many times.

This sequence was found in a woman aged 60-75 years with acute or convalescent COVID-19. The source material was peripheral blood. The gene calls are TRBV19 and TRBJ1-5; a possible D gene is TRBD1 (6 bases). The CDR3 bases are TGTGCCAGTAGTATGGGATCGGGCAAGCAGGGGCGCAATCAGCCCCAGCATTTT. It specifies CASSMGSGKQGRNQPQHF. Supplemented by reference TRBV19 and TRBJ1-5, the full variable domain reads DGGITQSPKYLFRKEGQNVTLSCEQNLNHDAMYWYRQDPGQGLRLIYYSQIVNDFQKGDIAEGYSVSREKKESFPLTVTSAQKNPTAFYLCASSMGSGKQGRNQPQHFGDGTRLSIL.